This T cell receptor beta chain was retrieved from a study of blood T cells in healthy people across ages. This clonotype has ten or more counts. The second PCR ran about 7 to 12 cycles with a sample-barcoded 5' primer and J-beta primers. Via MiXCR, TCRdb re-called the 5' RACE reads, giving one row per CDR3 protein. The top ten clones hold about 13% of a sample with fewer than 750,000 distinct CDR3 sequences, under 65% of them seen once. V lost 3 bases, J lost 4 bases, and 6 bases stayed unmatched. The CDR3 consists of 14 residues. Germline V gives CDR1 DFQATT, CDR2 SNEGSKA (reference sequence). Material for sequencing was blood. The chain recombines TRBV20-1 with TRBJ2-1; TRBD2 agrees at 7 bases. The sequence was obtained from a woman aged 80 or over in good health. CDR3 DNA: TGCAGTGCTAGGGGCGAGCGGGATTACAATGAGCAGTTCTTC. Protein sequence: CSARGERDYNEQFF.